This T cell receptor (beta chain) stems from a study of cytomegalovirus exposure and HLA in healthy donors. Study-wide points: As a later analysis showed, a missense DCLRE1C variant was linked to trimming of TCR beta V- and J-genes.

Trimming cost V 5 bases and J 5 bases, with 15 bases left between them. CDR1 and CDR2 (germline): MDHEN, SYDVKM. The CDR3 loop spans 15 amino acids. PCR primers comprised 60 Vbeta and 13 Jbeta primers. As originally analysed: Later reanalysis found approximately 76 million unique TCR beta chains, around 10 million of them shared. Clones were sequenced by immunoSEQ multiplex PCR, and TCRdb holds only the in-frame ones, with some missing. V, J and clone size are taken as reported in that table, and D and trimming were inferred from the DNA itself. The sample carries about 160,000 clones, around 79% recorded once. Of note for this clone: What it binds is not known.

The chain is built from TRBV28 and TRBJ2-2; D perhaps matches TRBD2 (6 bases). Material: PBMCs. The receptor's source is a middle-aged woman in good health and CMV-seronegative. This chain's CDR3 is CASSPPGAWTGELFF. The CDR3 DNA is TGTGCCAGCAGTCCTCCGGGAGCCTGGACCGGGGAGCTGTTTTTT.